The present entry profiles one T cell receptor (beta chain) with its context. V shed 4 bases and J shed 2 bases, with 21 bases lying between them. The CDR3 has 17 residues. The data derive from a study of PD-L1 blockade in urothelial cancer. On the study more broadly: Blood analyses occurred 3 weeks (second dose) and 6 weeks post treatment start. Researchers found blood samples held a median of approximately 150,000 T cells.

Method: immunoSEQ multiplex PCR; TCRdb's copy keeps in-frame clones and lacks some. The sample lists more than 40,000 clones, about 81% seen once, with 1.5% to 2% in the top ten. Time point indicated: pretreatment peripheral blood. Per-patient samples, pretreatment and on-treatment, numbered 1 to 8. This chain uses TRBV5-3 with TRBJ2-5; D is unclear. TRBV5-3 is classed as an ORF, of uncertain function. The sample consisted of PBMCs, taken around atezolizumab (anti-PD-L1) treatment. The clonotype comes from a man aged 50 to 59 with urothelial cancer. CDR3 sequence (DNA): TGTGCCAGAAGCCCCTATCTAGTCCCCCAACCTCAAGAGACCCAGTACTTC. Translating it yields CARSPYLVPQPQETQYF.